The clone carrying this T cell receptor (beta chain) occurred many times. What it binds is unknown. These data come from a study of CD8+CD57+ T cells in acquired aplastic anemia. Across the whole study: Sorted CD4+ and CD8+ cell DNA averaged approximately 3.2 ug. Study findings and constraints: Statistical testing detected no significant gap in CD8+ Simpson's diversity between patients and controls.

CDR3 length: 14 residues. The V end lost 1 base, the J end lost 9 bases, and 13 bases lay between the germline ends. CDR1 and CDR2 from the germline V gene are SGHVS and FNYEAQ. The use of genomic DNA as template underpinned the TCR beta VDJ and CDR3 profiling. Via MiXCR, TCRdb re-called the reads, giving one row per CDR3 protein. The sample lists under 75,000 distinct CDR3 sequences, around half occurring once. V usage is TRBV7-6 and J usage is TRBJ2-1; tentatively, D is TRBD1 (5 bases). Material: sorted CD4+, CD8+, or CD8+CD57+ T cells (not recorded which) from PBMCs. The sequence was collected from a human donor in good health, serving as a control. The CDR3 protein is CASSLGGQGGEQFF. CDR3 DNA sequence: TGTGCCAGCAGCTTAGGGGGCCAGGGCGGTGAGCAGTTCTTC.